This is a list of T cell receptor beta chains from one sample in a study of T cell responses to AZD1222 COVID-19 vaccine. TCRdb's copy holds only in-frame clones and misses some; the assay was immunoSEQ multiplex PCR. The sample lists some 100,000 clones, about nine tenths seen once, with about 9.4% in the top ten. The input for sequencing was peripheral blood, taken on day 0 of AZD1222 vaccination. The receptor set was obtained from an adult in good health. Each CDR3 is given without its conserved first and last residue.

>TRBV5-1|TRBJ1-1
ASSLEGTAFF
>TRBV11-2|TRBJ1-3
ASSTSLSGNTIY
>TRBV5-1|TRBJ1-2
ASSSAGLDYGYT
>TRBV3-1/TRBV3-2|TRBJ1-4
ASSLDRLNEKLF
>TRBV28|TRBJ1-2
ASSSTGTYGYT
>TRBV28|TRBJ2-7
ASDAVGTHEQY
>TRBV19|TRBJ2-7
ASRHSGQRAYEQY
>TRBV7-9|TRBJ1-1
ASSDRDNTEAF
>TRBV7-9|TRBJ2-2
ASSLEAGELF
>TRBV7-2|TRBJ1-4
ASSLGADRRLF
>TRBV18|TRBJ2-3
ASSPPLPPEGTDTQY
>TRBV18|TRBJ2-7
ASSPGTGKGYEQY
>TRBV11-2|TRBJ1-1
ASSLASGRAF
>TRBV5-4|TRBJ2-7
ASSLDRGIYEQY
>TRBV11-2|TRBJ1-3
ASSPRSGNTIY
>TRBV4-2|TRBJ1-5
ASSPDRSSNQPQH
>TRBV15|TRBJ2-3
ATSRNRGTDTQY
>TRBV5-6|TRBJ1-6
ASSLAGGSSYNSPLH
>TRBV2|TRBJ1-6
ASTPFPGDNSPLH
>TRBV4-2|TRBJ1-5
ASSQVTHNSNQPQH
>TRBV3-1/TRBV3-2|TRBJ2-3
ASSSGSRTDTQY